The 25 T cell receptor beta chains in this list originate from one sample, sequenced in a study of T cells in Graves' hyperthyroidism and ophthalmopathy. Template material for amplifying TCR beta CDR3 regions consisted of RNA transcripts. The HTBI primer set was used in a first-round RT-PCR of the TCR CDR3. TCRdb re-called the multiplex PCR reads through MiXCR, storing one row per CDR3 protein. Of tens of thousands of distinct CDR3 sequences listed, around 53% are singletons. Specimen: blood. The receptors come from a woman in her sixties with Graves' ophthalmopathy.

Sample share makes this clonotype medium-sized. V gene TRBV29-1 combines with J gene TRBJ2-1; 9 bases line up with TRBD1. Germline assignment: CDR1 SQVTM and CDR2 ANQGSEA. This CDR3 contains 15 residues. The junction had 10 bases not matched to a gene; V was cut back by 1 base and J by 9 bases. CDR3 DNA: TGCAGCGTTGAAGTCGTCCGGACAGGGGAATTTGAGCAGTTCTTC. It codes for CSVEVVRTGEFEQFF.

In this sample, this clonotype turned up many times. The rearrangement joins TRBV4-3 to TRBJ1-3; D possibly corresponds to TRBD1 (6 bases). The CDR3 consists of 17 residues. V shed 1 base and J shed 3 bases, with 16 bases lying between them. From germline, CDR1 is LGHNA and CDR2 YSLEER. The CDR3 loop reads CASSQGVAGTNGNTIYF. The CDR3 DNA reads as TGCGCCAGCAGCCAAGGAGTAGCCGGGACAAATGGAAACACCATATATTTT.

Ten or more counts support this clonotype. The V call is TRBV5-1, the J call TRBJ1-2; TRBD1 is a possible D gene (5 bases). V was trimmed by 4 bases and J by 8 bases, leaving 21 bases between them. Germline V CDR1 and CDR2: SGHRS, YFSETQ. The CDR3 length is 15 residues. CDR3 in amino acids: CASSPRGGDLEGYTF. The CDR3 bases are TGCGCCAGCAGCCCCCGGGGGGGGGATCTTGAAGGCTACACCTTC.

This clonotype occurred many times. The rearrangement links TRBV29-1 to TRBJ1-1; D is ambiguous. CDR3 length: 13 residues. Germline assignment: CDR1 SQVTM and CDR2 ANQGSEA. Trimming left V 6 bases short and J 4 bases short, with 15 bases between. In DNA form, the CDR3 reads TGCAGCGTCATAAAGGGAAGTGGCACTGAAGCTTTCTTT. Translated: CSVIKGSGTEAFF.

This sequence joins TRBV12-3 or TRBV12-4 and TRBJ1-4, with D perhaps TRBD1 (6 bases). The CDR3 consists of 14 residues. Between the trimmed V and J ends, which lost 7 bases and 4 bases, there was a span of 13 bases. CDR3 in amino acids: CASKGGDNNEKLFF. The CDR3 nucleotides read TGTGCCAGCAAAGGCGGGGACAATAATGAAAAACTGTTTTTT.

The rearrangement joins TRBV20-1 to TRBJ2-1, with TRBD2 matching over 11 bases. CDR3 size: 14 residues. Germline V gene data show CDR1 as DFQATT and CDR2 as SNEGSKA (reference sequence). V gave up 5 bases and J gave up 3 bases; unmatched junction bases: 3. Here the CDR3 reads CSAHSGRVYNEQFF. In DNA form, the CDR3 reads TGCAGTGCTCATAGCGGGAGGGTCTACAATGAGCAGTTCTTC.

This clonotype was counted ten times or more. The limits of the CDR3 on the DNA are not certain, so only TCRdb's listed CDR3 is given. The chain employs TRBV20-1 and TRBJ1-4; the tabulated D call, TRBD1, remains unverified against the DNA. Germline V gene lookup returns CDR1 DFQATT and CDR2 SNEGSKA (reference sequence). The CDR3 length equals 15 residues, ends included. CDR3 in amino acids: CSARDSGQGIQKLFF.

On this clonotype itself: One base away lies a much larger clone, so this may be a sequencing read error. J is TRBJ2-1 and V is TRBV6-1, with D possibly TRBD1 on 6 matching bases. CDR1 is MNHNS, CDR2 SASEGT, per germline. There are 15 residues in the CDR3. Trimming removed 5 bases at V and 7 bases at J, with 18 bases between. The CDR3 is CASSMLGQSRNEQFF. The CDR3 DNA sequence: TGTGCCAGCAGTATGCTTGGACAGTCGAGAAATGAGCAGTTCTTC.

This clonotype occurred many times. The rearrangement joins TRBV28 to TRBJ2-5; 8 nucleotides agree with TRBD2. CDR3 size: 17 residues. The V and J ends lost 4 bases and 3 bases, in that order; junction bases with no gene match: 13. Per the germline V gene, CDR1 is MDHEN and CDR2 is SYDVKM. The CDR3 DNA sequence: TGTGCCAGCAGTTACTCTATAGGGCTAGCGGGTAAAGAGACCCAGTACTTC. Residues: CASSYSIGLAGKETQYF.

This clonotype showed up many times. The V gene is TRBV2, the J gene TRBJ2-2, with 8 positions matching TRBD2. The CDR3 runs to 16 residues. In germline, CDR1 is SNHLY, CDR2 FYNNEI. V was pared by 8 bases and J by 1 base, with 9 bases of the junction left unmatched. CDR3 coding DNA: TGTGCCAGCGAGGACGCAAGCGGGAGGAACACCGGGGAGCTGTTTTTT. Its translation is CASEDASGRNTGELFF.

At least ten counts were recorded for this clonotype. The chain couples TRBV5-1 to TRBJ2-7, with D possibly TRBD2 on 5 matching bases. The CDR3 is 13 amino acids. From germline, CDR1 is SGHRS and CDR2 YFSETQ. Trimming left V 3 bases short and J 4 bases short, with 11 bases between. CDR3 nucleotides: TGCGCCAGCAGCTCGTTCGGGATGTACGAGCAGTACTTC. Amino acids: CASSSFGMYEQYF.

This clonotype was detected once. A read error may produce the germline difference seen at one junction end. The chain recombines TRBV6-5 with TRBJ2-6; 7 bases line up with TRBD1. CDR1 is MNHEY, CDR2 SVGAGI, per germline. The CDR3 runs to 11 residues. CDR3 nucleotides: TGTGCCAGCAGGGGACAGTACACTGAAGCTTTC. This translates into CASRGQYTEAF.

This clonotype was seen at least ten times. This chain joins TRBV6-1 and TRBJ1-5; D gene ambiguous. The CDR3 is 14 amino acids. Germline values: CDR1 MNHNS, CDR2 SASEGT. Trimming pared 5 bases from V and 0 bases from J, leaving 8 bases between. The CDR3 nucleotides read TGTGCCAGCAGTCCGCGGAGTAGCAATCAGCCCCAGCATTTT. It encodes CASSPRSSNQPQHF.

The chain employs TRBV7-3 and TRBJ2-1, with D perhaps being TRBD1 or TRBD2 (5 bases each). CDR1 and CDR2 from the germline V gene are SGHTA and FQGTGA. V lost 6 bases and J 8 bases, leaving 14 bases between the germline ends. The CDR3 sequence is 13 residues long. The CDR3 DNA is TGTGCCAGCAGGCGAAATCAGGGACATGAGCAGTTCTTC. Its protein is CASRRNQGHEQFF. Looking up the rest from reference TRBV7-3 and TRBJ2-1 gives the full variable domain: GAGVSQTPSNKVTEKGKYVELRCDPISGHTALYWYRQSLGQGPEFLIYFQGTGAADDSGLPNDRFFAVRPEGSVSTLKIQRTERGDSAVYLCASRRNQGHEQFFGPGTRLTVL.

At least ten counts were recorded for this clonotype. This chain joins TRBV7-6 and TRBJ2-7, with 9 positions matching TRBD1. CDR1 SGHVS and CDR2 FNYEAQ come from the germline V gene. V shed 4 bases, J shed 2 bases, and the junction held 6 bases outside the gene matches. This CDR3 contains 15 residues. CDR3 in DNA: TGTGCCAGCAGCTCCCGGACAGGGGCTGCCTACGAGCAGTACTTC. It codes for CASSSRTGAAYEQYF.

This clonotype occurred a few times. The chain links TRBV18 to TRBJ2-3; TRBD2 agrees at 7 bases. Germline-derived CDR1 and CDR2 are KGHSH and LQKENI. After removal of 8 bases from V and 2 bases from J, the junction contained 7 bases not matched to a gene. The CDR3 sequence is 14 residues long. This CDR3 is CASHLAAATDTQYF. The DNA for the CDR3 is TGTGCCAGCCATCTAGCGGCGGCCACAGATACGCAGTATTTT.

The chain couples TRBV2 to TRBJ2-6; a weak D match, TRBD1 (6 bases). The V end lost 7 bases, the J end lost 2 bases, and 15 bases lay between the germline ends. The CDR3 sequence is 16 residues long. Germline lookup yields CDR1 SNHLY and CDR2 FYNNEI. The CDR3 spells CASTADRTPGANVLTF. DNA of the CDR3: TGTGCCAGCACCGCGGACAGAACCCCTGGGGCCAACGTCCTGACTTTC.

V gene TRBV2 combines with J gene TRBJ2-2; D is possibly TRBD2 (5 bases). This CDR3 has 13 residues. The germline gives CDR1 SNHLY, CDR2 FYNNEI. Trimming took 1 base from V and 6 from J, leaving 6 bases between them. CDR3 loop: CASSEVRAGELFF. In nucleotides, the CDR3 is TGTGCCAGCAGTGAAGTGAGGGCCGGGGAGCTGTTTTTT.

The rearrangement uses TRBV2 and TRBJ2-1, with 11 bases lining up with TRBD2. Germline-derived CDR1 and CDR2 are SNHLY and FYNNEI. This CDR3 spans 16 amino acids. The trim removed 3 bases at V and 4 bases at J, leaving 5 bases unmatched. The CDR3 spells CASSEALAGAYNEQFF. CDR3 nucleotides: TGTGCCAGCAGTGAGGCACTAGCGGGAGCTTACAATGAGCAGTTCTTC.

This clonotype was seen ten or more times. V gene TRBV15 combines with J gene TRBJ2-6; D gene uncertain. V shed 5 bases and J shed 1 base, with 6 bases lying between them. In germline, CDR1 is LNHNV, CDR2 YYDKDF (reference sequence). This CDR3 comprises 14 residues. The CDR3 protein is CATSSWSGANVLTF. The CDR3 coding sequence is TGTGCCACCAGCTCTTGGTCTGGGGCCAACGTCCTGACTTTC.

There are a few counts of this clonotype. The chain carries TRBV24-1 and TRBJ1-1; D unclear. The CDR3 consists of 13 residues. CDR1 KGHDR and CDR2 SFDVKD come from the germline V gene. The V gene lost 11 bases and the J gene lost 2 bases, with 14 bases spanning the gap. CDR3 nucleotides: TGTGCCATCAAATCGAGCAGAAACACTGAAGCTTTCTTT. As protein: CAIKSSRNTEAFF.

This chain connects TRBV2 to TRBJ2-1, with D possibly matching TRBD1 (6 bases). V lost 8 bases and J 3 bases, leaving 23 bases between the germline ends. Germline-derived CDR1 and CDR2 are SNHLY and FYNNEI. This CDR3 is built from 17 residues. The CDR3 spells CASDNDRSNYGYNEQFF. CDR3 in DNA: TGTGCCAGCGATAATGACAGGAGTAACTATGGCTACAATGAGCAGTTCTTC.

V and J are TRBV24-1 and TRBJ2-3; TRBD2 aligns across 10 bases. J was trimmed by 6 bases and V by 4 bases; bases with no gene match: 9. Germline V CDR1 and CDR2: KGHDR, SFDVKD. The CDR3 covers 16 residues. DNA for the CDR3: TGTGCCACCAGTGAAGCCCTAGCGGGAGAGTTCGATACGCAGTATTTT. Residues: CATSEALAGEFDTQYF.

This clonotype rates as medium-sized. The V gene is TRBV10-1, the J gene TRBJ2-7; no firm D call. Germline V CDR1 and CDR2: WNHNN, SYGVQD (reference sequence). The CDR3 totals 14 residues. V was trimmed by 0 bases and J by 6 bases, leaving 12 bases between them. This chain's CDR3 is CASSESEQFGEQYF. Here the CDR3 DNA reads TGCGCCAGCAGTGAGTCCGAACAGTTTGGCGAGCAGTACTTC.

V is TRBV15 and J is TRBJ2-7, with 13 nucleotides matching TRBD2. From germline, CDR1 is LNHNV and CDR2 YYDKDF (reference sequence). With V trimmed by 3 bases and J by 4 bases, 6 bases remained unmatched. This CDR3 contains 16 residues. CDR3 sequence: CATSSAWTSGSYEQYF. Written as DNA, the CDR3 is TGTGCCACCAGCAGTGCCTGGACTAGCGGGAGTTACGAGCAGTACTTC.